One and the same sample provided the 30 T cell receptor beta chains below, sequenced in a study of blood T cell repertoires in COVID-19. This table comes from immunoSEQ multiplex PCR, and its TCRdb copy is limited to in-frame clones, with some not included. The table has roughly 320,000 clones, roughly 85% seen once. The sample consisted of peripheral blood. Every receptor here comes from a human donor in a cohort sampled during active COVID-19.

The rearrangement links TRBV30 to TRBJ2-1, with a possible D match to TRBD2 (6 bases). Germline assignment: CDR1 GTSNPN and CDR2 SVGIG (reference sequence). This CDR3 has 11 amino acids. V was cut by 0 bases and J by 12 bases, with 9 bases left in between. The CDR3, as DNA: TGTGCCTGGAGTGTAACTAGCTGGCAGTTCTTC. This encodes CAWSVTSWQFF.

V and J are TRBV6-6 and TRBJ1-1; no definite D call. The length of the CDR3 is 14 residues. Germline CDR1 is MNHNY and CDR2 is SVGAGI (reference sequence). V lost 3 bases to trimming and J lost 2 bases, with 10 bases between them. The CDR3 here is CASSYHSPNTEAFF. DNA of the CDR3: TGTGCCAGCAGTTATCACAGCCCAAACACTGAAGCTTTCTTT.

There are a few counts of this clone. The gene calls are TRBV30 and TRBJ2-7; D gene unclear. The CDR3 has 12 residues. V was trimmed by 0 bases and J by 3 bases, leaving 6 bases between them. Germline-derived CDR1 and CDR2 are GTSNPN and SVGIG (reference sequence). CDR3: CAWSVSVYEQYF. Here the CDR3 DNA reads TGTGCCTGGAGTGTGAGTGTCTACGAGCAGTACTTC.

This rearrangement joins TRBV27 to TRBJ2-7, with TRBD2 matching 9 bases. In germline, CDR1 is MNHEY, CDR2 SMNVEV (reference sequence). This CDR3 has 16 residues. J was trimmed by 3 bases and V by 6 bases; bases with no gene match: 12. The CDR3 DNA sequence: TGTGCCAGCAGCAAAGGGGGAGCGGGGGGTGTCTACGAGCAGTACTTC. It specifies CASSKGGAGGVYEQYF.

The chain links TRBV7-9 to TRBJ2-3; 8 bases agree with TRBD2. Germline V gene sequence: CDR1 SEHNR, CDR2 FQNEAQ (reference sequence). J lost 6 bases, V lost 4 bases, and 9 bases had no gene match. CDR3 length: 15 residues. CDR3 region: CASSSRGSGVDTQYF. DNA for the CDR3: TGTGCCAGCAGCTCCAGGGGTAGCGGGGTCGATACGCAGTATTTT.

The rearrangement uses TRBV2 and TRBJ2-3; 10 bases line up with TRBD1. This CDR3 contains 14 residues. Germline V gene sequence: CDR1 SNHLY, CDR2 FYNNEI. V gave up 4 bases and J gave up 4 bases; unmatched junction bases: 2. This CDR3 is CASSGTGGADTQYF. CDR3 coding DNA: TGTGCCAGCAGTGGGACAGGGGGGGCAGATACGCAGTATTTT.

The rearrangement uses TRBV18 and TRBJ2-3; 7 bases align to TRBD1. The germline gives CDR1 KGHSH, CDR2 LQKENI. The junction had 7 bases not matched to a gene; V was cut back by 4 bases and J by 3 bases. The CDR3 consists of 15 residues. Written as DNA, the CDR3 is TGTGCCAGCTCACAACAGGGGAAGCGGACAGATACGCAGTATTTT. Its translation is CASSQQGKRTDTQYF.

V and J are TRBV12-5 and TRBJ2-1; D may be TRBD1 (7 bases). The V gene's germline CDR1 is LGHNT and CDR2 FRNRAP. The CDR3 totals 17 residues. Trimming cost V 2 bases and J 0 bases, with 14 bases left between them. This CDR3 is CASGLNRRGPSYNEQFF. In nucleotides, the CDR3 is TGTGCTAGTGGTTTGAACCGGAGGGGGCCCTCCTACAATGAGCAGTTCTTC.

This clone was counted once. V is TRBV5-1 and J is TRBJ2-3; 8 positions match TRBD2. This CDR3 is built from 15 residues. V lost 4 bases to trimming and J lost 3 bases; unmatched junction nucleotides: 7. The germline CDR1 and CDR2 sequences are SGHRS and YFSETQ. The CDR3 DNA follows: TGCGCCAGCAGCACTACCGGGGGGGTAACAGATACGCAGTATTTT. Protein: CASSTTGGVTDTQYF.

Here the CDR3 reads CASILTGWEETQYF. DNA of the CDR3: TGCGCCAGCATCCTGACAGGGTGGGAAGAGACCCAGTACTTC. The chain is built from TRBV5-1 and TRBJ2-5; TRBD1 matches at 7 bases. This CDR3 has 14 residues. The J segment lost 3 bases and the V segment lost 6 bases, leaving 8 bases of the junction unmatched. Germline lookup yields CDR1 SGHRS and CDR2 YFSETQ.

This clone was recorded only once. The V gene is TRBV27, the J gene TRBJ1-2; TRBD1 matches 7 bases. The V segment lost 4 bases and the J segment 1 base; nucleotides outside the gene matches: 9. The CDR3 is 16 residues long. Germline V CDR1 and CDR2: MNHEY, SMNVEV (reference sequence). CDR3 sequence (DNA): TGTGCCAGCAGTTCCGACAGGGACGGGAGTAACTATGGCTACACCTTC. Protein: CASSSDRDGSNYGYTF.

DNA for the CDR3: TGCGCCAGCAGCTTAGCGGAGGGACCCAACCCCTACGAGCAGTACTTC. Its translation: CASSLAEGPNPYEQYF. The chain combines TRBV5-1 with TRBJ2-7, with D possibly TRBD2 on 6 matching bases. The CDR3 sequence is 16 residues long. Germline lookup yields CDR1 SGHRS and CDR2 YFSETQ. Trimming took 2 bases from V and 2 from J, leaving 17 bases between them.

This CDR3 reads CASSLQSSGGLSGTQYF. For the CDR3, the DNA is TGCGCCAGCAGCTTGCAAAGTAGCGGGGGCCTCTCAGGTACGCAGTATTTT. The rearrangement joins TRBV5-1 to TRBJ2-3; 9 bases line up with TRBD2. J was trimmed by 8 bases and V by 1 base; bases with no gene match: 14. The CDR3 has 17 amino acids. Germline CDR1 and CDR2: SGHRS and YFSETQ. Full variable domain (rest looked up from reference TRBV5-1 and TRBJ2-3): KAGVTQTPRYLIKTRGQQVTLSCSPISGHRSVSWYQQTPGQGLQFLFEYFSETQRNKGNFPGRFSGRQFSNSRSEMNVSTLELGDSALYLCASSLQSSGGLSGTQYFGPGTRLTVL.

V and J are TRBV27 and TRBJ2-7, with D perhaps TRBD2 (5 bases). The CDR3 runs 14 residues. CDR1 is MNHEY and CDR2 is SMNVEV in the germline V gene (reference sequence). V was clipped by 3 bases and J by 2 bases, with 11 bases between them. The CDR3 sequence: CASSFGESPYEQYF. In nucleotides, the CDR3 is TGTGCCAGCAGTTTCGGGGAATCTCCCTACGAGCAGTACTTC.

The CDR3: CSVADREAFF. The CDR3 DNA sequence: TGCAGTGTCGCAGACAGGGAAGCTTTCTTT. V usage is TRBV20-1 and J usage is TRBJ1-1; D possibly corresponds to TRBD1 (6 bases). The CDR3 spans 10 residues. With 7 bases removed from V and 8 bases from J, the gap between germline ends came to 11 bases. CDR1 is DFQATT, CDR2 SNEGSKA, per germline (reference sequence).

The CDR3 protein is CASSPDRFTYEQYF. For the CDR3, the DNA is TGTGCCAGCAGCCCCGACAGGTTCACCTACGAGCAGTACTTC. The chain carries TRBV5-5 and TRBJ2-7, with D possibly matching TRBD1 (6 bases). Germline V CDR1 and CDR2: SGHKS, YYEKEE (reference sequence). The ends were cut back, 4 bases at V and 2 bases at J, with 13 bases in the middle. The CDR3 is 14 residues long.

The V call is TRBV5-1, the J call TRBJ1-4; no clear D. The CDR3 has 17 residues. Looked up from germline, CDR1 is SGHRS and CDR2 is YFSETQ. V was shortened by 1 base and J by 0 bases, with 13 bases between the two germline ends. The CDR3 reads CASSLTSLRATNEKLFF. The CDR3 nucleotides are TGCGCCAGCAGCTTGACCTCCTTGAGGGCAACTAATGAAAAACTGTTTTTT.

This chain links TRBV6-5 with TRBJ2-7; 7 nucleotides align to TRBD2. Germline V gene sequence: CDR1 MNHEY, CDR2 SVGAGI. The V and J ends lost 6 bases and 0 bases, in that order; junction bases with no gene match: 5. This CDR3 contains 14 residues. CDR3 sequence (DNA): TGTGCCAGCAGCTTAGCGGGCCGCTCCTACGAGCAGTACTTC. It encodes CASSLAGRSYEQYF.

DNA of the CDR3: TGTGCCAGCAGCCAAGGAGGACTGCAAAACATTCAGTACTTC. Translated: CASSQGGLQNIQYF. The chain joins TRBV14 to TRBJ2-4; D may be TRBD2 (5 bases). V was clipped by 1 base and J by 5 bases, with 9 bases between them. Germline CDR1 SGHDN, CDR2 FVKESK. The CDR3 consists of 14 residues.

The chain uses TRBV14 and TRBJ1-1; D remains ambiguous. The V and J ends lost 4 bases and 0 bases respectively, with 21 bases between them. This CDR3 has 18 amino acids. The germline gives CDR1 SGHDN, CDR2 FVKESK. CDR3 amino acids: CASSPDRVGGRMNTEAFF. CDR3 bases: TGTGCCAGCAGCCCTGACCGGGTAGGAGGACGGATGAACACTGAAGCTTTCTTT.

The chain uses TRBV4-1 and TRBJ2-1; 10 bases agree with TRBD2. V shed 10 bases and J 4 bases; nucleotides not matched to a gene: 7. The CDR3 sequence is 14 residues long. Germline lookup yields CDR1 MGHRA and CDR2 YSYEKL. The CDR3 nucleotides are TGCGCCACCCAAGGGACTAGCGCTTACAATGAGCAGTTCTTC. Its translation: CATQGTSAYNEQFF.

The chain carries TRBV30 and TRBJ1-1; D is undetermined. The CDR3 runs 13 residues. Germline values: CDR1 GTSNPN, CDR2 SVGIG (reference sequence). The V end was cut by 0 bases, the J end by 4 bases, with 9 bases between. CDR3 nucleotide sequence: TGTGCCTGGAGTGTAGAGTCCGGCACTGAAGCTTTCTTT. It translates to CAWSVESGTEAFF.

The rearrangement uses TRBV19 and TRBJ1-6; D is unresolved. The ends were cut back, 10 bases at V and 0 bases at J, with 10 bases in the middle. The V gene's germline CDR1 is LNHDA and CDR2 SQIVND (reference sequence). This CDR3 region has 14 residues. The CDR3 DNA sequence: TGTGCCACACGTGGCAGCTCCTATAATTCACCCCTCCACTTT. It is translated as CATRGSSYNSPLHF.

V gene TRBV5-1 combines with J gene TRBJ2-1; 10 nucleotides align to TRBD2. Germline V gene data show CDR1 as SGHRS and CDR2 as YFSETQ. The trim removed 0 bases at V and 2 bases at J, leaving 2 bases unmatched. This CDR3 contains 16 residues. The DNA for the CDR3 is TGCGCCAGCAGCTTGGATAGCGGGGGGACCTACAATGAGCAGTTCTTC. The encoded protein is CASSLDSGGTYNEQFF.

The chain is built from TRBV29-1 and TRBJ2-5, with 10 nucleotides matching TRBD2. CDR3 length equals 12 residues. The germline V gene encodes CDR1 SQVTM and CDR2 ANQGSEA. Trimming removed 5 bases from V and 7 bases from J; junction bases left unmatched: 4. CDR3 region: CSVTSGERTQYF. CDR3 nucleotides: TGCAGCGTTACTAGCGGGGAACGGACCCAGTACTTC.

The CDR3 reads CSVGPTGPNYGYTF. CDR3 DNA sequence: TGCAGCGTGGGGCCGACAGGGCCTAACTATGGCTACACCTTC. This rearrangement joins TRBV29-1 to TRBJ1-2, with TRBD1 matching over 7 bases. CDR1 is SQVTM, CDR2 ANQGSEA, per germline. With 6 bases clipped from V and 0 bases from J, the junction kept 7 bases outside the gene matches. The CDR3 is 14 residues long.

This clone appeared a few times. The chain is built from TRBV30 and TRBJ1-5, with 8 bases that match TRBD1. V lost 1 base, J lost 6 bases, and 8 bases stayed unmatched. Per the germline V gene, CDR1 is GTSNPN and CDR2 is SVGIG (reference sequence). This CDR3 is 15 amino acids long. The CDR3 region is CAWSADREGFQPQHF. As DNA, the CDR3 is TGTGCCTGGAGTGCGGACAGGGAGGGCTTTCAGCCCCAGCATTTT.

This chain uses TRBV20-1 with TRBJ2-1; TRBD1 matches 8 bases. The V and J ends lost 3 bases and 7 bases, in that order; junction bases with no gene match: 5. In germline, CDR1 is DFQATT, CDR2 SNEGSKA (reference sequence). CDR3 size: 13 residues. Here the CDR3 DNA reads TGCAGTGCTAGTTCAGGGGGCAGGAATGAGCAGTTCTTC. This encodes CSASSGGRNEQFF.

This clone has a handful of counts. CDR3 sequence reads: CASSHLASGISYEQYF. CDR3 nucleotides: TGTGCCAGCAGCCACTTGGCGTCAGGAATCTCCTACGAGCAGTACTTC. The chain employs TRBV3-1 (or the pseudogene TRBV3-2) and TRBJ2-7; D is undetermined. The CDR3 has 16 amino acids. Germline V gene sequence: CDR1 LGHDT, CDR2 YNNKEL (reference sequence). V was pared by 3 bases and J by 0 bases, with 15 bases between.

The rearrangement links TRBV19 to TRBJ2-2, with D perhaps matching TRBD2 (5 bases). The ends were cut back, 4 bases at V and 5 bases at J, with 11 bases in the middle. Germline V gene sequence: CDR1 LNHDA, CDR2 SQIVND (reference sequence). CDR3 length equals 14 residues. The CDR3 nucleotides read TGTGCCAGTAGTACCCCCGGCGGGACCGGGGAGCTGTTTTTT. Protein sequence: CASSTPGGTGELFF.